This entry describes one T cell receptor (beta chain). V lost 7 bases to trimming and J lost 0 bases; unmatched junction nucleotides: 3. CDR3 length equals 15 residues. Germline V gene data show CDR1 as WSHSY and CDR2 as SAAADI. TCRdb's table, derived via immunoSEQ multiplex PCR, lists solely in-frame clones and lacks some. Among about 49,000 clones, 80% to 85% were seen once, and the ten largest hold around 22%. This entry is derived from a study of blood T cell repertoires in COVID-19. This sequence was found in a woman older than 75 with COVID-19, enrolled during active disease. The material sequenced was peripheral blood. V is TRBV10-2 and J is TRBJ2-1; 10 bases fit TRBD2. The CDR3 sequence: CASTASGSSYNEQFF. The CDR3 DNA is TGCGCCAGCACGGCTAGCGGGAGCTCCTACAATGAGCAGTTCTTC.